This entry is about one T cell receptor beta chain. V dropped 4 bases and J dropped 1 base, with 11 bases sitting between them. Germline lookup yields CDR1 SGHRS and CDR2 YFSETQ. The CDR3 runs to 14 residues. The data derive from a study of blood T cells in healthy people across ages. Then a second PCR, running about 7 to 11 cycles, was carried out with a sample-barcoded 5' primer and a J-beta primer mix. TCRdb ran MiXCR on the 5' RACE reads and lists one entry per CDR3 protein. The sample records over 1,200,000 distinct CDR3 sequences, roughly 59% being singletons. The sample was blood. The J gene is TRBJ1-1, the V gene TRBV5-1; D might be TRBD1 (6 bases). The TCR sequence derives from a man aged 18 to 30 in good health. CDR3 coding DNA: TGCGCCAGCAGCGGGGGGCAGCCGAACACTGAAGCTTTCTTT. It codes for CASSGGQPNTEAFF.